These 20 T cell receptor beta chains were sequenced from one sample in a study of a mutant IDH1 vaccine in newly diagnosed glioma. For these receptors, no antigen is known. Time point denoted: week 23, last vaccination. Doses comprised 300 ug of mutant IDH1 20-mer peptide each, plus topical imiquimod. Clones were sequenced by immunoSEQ multiplex PCR, and TCRdb holds only the in-frame ones, with some missing. This sample has tens of thousands of clones, with approximately 89% found just once. Sequenced here: PBMCs, sampled from a glioma patient whose treatment included an IDH1 peptide vaccine. All receptors derive from a man in his fifties or sixties with glioma.

This clone was found once. The chain links TRBV19 to TRBJ1-5; TRBD1 matches 9 bases. The CDR3 is made up of 16 amino acids. The germline CDR1 and CDR2 sequences are LNHDA and SQIVND (reference sequence). V was clipped by 4 bases and J by 3 bases; unmatched bases: 7. CDR3 loop: CASSSRTGATNQPQHF. In DNA, the CDR3 is TGTGCCAGTAGTAGTAGGACAGGGGCAACCAATCAGCCCCAGCATTTT.

This sequence joins TRBV30 and TRBJ1-6; D possibly corresponds to TRBD1 (5 bases). This CDR3 contains 15 residues. V was trimmed by 3 bases and J by 9 bases, leaving 18 bases between them. Germline values: CDR1 GTSNPN, CDR2 SVGIG (reference sequence). The CDR3 region is CAWRIGQALGSPLHF. CDR3 DNA sequence: TGTGCCTGGAGAATCGGACAAGCTTTGGGTTCACCCCTCCACTTT.

The chain is built from TRBV9 and TRBJ1-2; the match to TRBD1 covers 7 bases. The CDR3 runs 15 residues. V shed 3 bases and J 0 bases; nucleotides not matched to a gene: 5. Germline V gene sequence: CDR1 SGDLS, CDR2 YYNGEE. CDR3 in amino acids: CASSAATGTNYGYTF. The DNA for the CDR3 is TGTGCCAGCAGCGCTGCGACAGGGACTAACTATGGCTACACCTTC. Variable domain in full (rest from reference TRBV9 and TRBJ1-2): DSGVTQTPKHLITATGQRVTLRCSPRSGDLSVYWYQQSLDQGLQFLIQYYNGEERAKGNILERFSAQQFPDLHSELNLSSLELGDSALYFCASSAATGTNYGYTFGSGTRLTVV.

The chain combines TRBV10-3 with TRBJ2-7; no reliable D call. The CDR3 has 18 amino acids. Trimming took off 0 bases at V and 0 bases at J, with 18 bases between the two ends. The germline gives CDR1 ENHRY, CDR2 SYGVKD. The CDR3 coding sequence is TGTGCCATCAGTGAGTCAGATTTGAAGGCGAGGAGCTCCTACGAGCAGTACTTC. It codes for CAISESDLKARSSYEQYF.

CDR3 nucleotides: TGTGCCAGCAGCCCTAAAGGAGGGTACGAGCCCCAGCATTTT. Protein sequence: CASSPKGGYEPQHF. This sequence joins TRBV27 and TRBJ1-5; D is unclear. The CDR3 spans 14 residues. V gave up 6 bases and J gave up 8 bases, with 17 bases separating them. From germline, CDR1 is MNHEY and CDR2 SMNVEV (reference sequence).

V and J are TRBV28 and TRBJ2-7; 7 bases agree with TRBD1. The junction had 6 bases not matched to a gene; V was cut back by 6 bases and J by 4 bases. The CDR3 contains 13 residues. Germline V CDR1 and CDR2: MDHEN, SYDVKM. The CDR3 sequence is CASRRQGFYEQYF. CDR3 DNA sequence: TGTGCCAGCAGGAGACAGGGATTTTACGAGCAGTACTTC.

V gene TRBV27 combines with J gene TRBJ2-1, with 11 bases lining up with TRBD2. Looked up from germline, CDR1 is MNHEY and CDR2 is SMNVEV (reference sequence). This CDR3 region has 13 residues. With 10 bases clipped from V and 3 bases from J, the junction kept 2 bases outside the gene matches. This chain's CDR3 is CAIGTSGYNEQFF. CDR3 in DNA: TGTGCCATCGGGACTAGCGGCTACAATGAGCAGTTCTTC.

The gene calls are TRBV6-4 and TRBJ1-2; TRBD1 aligns across 7 bases. The CDR3 is 17 amino acids. Losses at the gene ends were 7 bases for V and 4 bases for J; bases not matched to a gene: 18. Germline CDR1 MRHNA, CDR2 SNTAGT. The CDR3 DNA follows: TGTGCCAGCACGAGAGAACCCTATGGGACAGATCCCTATGGCTACACCTTC. Translation: CASTREPYGTDPYGYTF.

The chain uses TRBV5-1 and TRBJ1-3; 7 nucleotides align to TRBD1. With V trimmed by 7 bases and J by 0 bases, 10 bases remained unmatched. Looked up from germline, CDR1 is SGHRS and CDR2 is YFSETQ. The CDR3 length is 16 residues. CDR3 bases: TGCGCCAGCCACCTGGGGGACAGCTCCTCTGGAAACACCATATATTTT. Translated: CASHLGDSSSGNTIYF.

V usage is TRBV5-1 and J usage is TRBJ2-1; 9 positions match TRBD1. After removal of 4 bases from V and 8 bases from J, the junction contained 10 bases not matched to a gene. This CDR3 region has 15 residues. Germline assignment: CDR1 SGHRS and CDR2 YFSETQ. In DNA form, the CDR3 reads TGCGCCAGCAGCCGGACGACCGGGGACAGGGATGAGCAGTTCTTC. Its protein is CASSRTTGDRDEQFF.

This chain joins TRBV2 and TRBJ2-7; D gene uncertain. Germline loops: CDR1 SNHLY, CDR2 FYNNEI. The ends were cut back, 4 bases at V and 0 bases at J, with 13 bases in the middle. The length of the CDR3 is 15 residues. The CDR3 DNA sequence: TGTGCCAGCAGTGCACCCGACTCGATCTCCTACGAGCAGTACTTC. Translating it yields CASSAPDSISYEQYF.

This chain connects TRBV4-1 to TRBJ1-1, with 8 bases that match TRBD1. CDR3 length equals 13 residues. Germline CDR1 and CDR2: MGHRA and YSYEKL. After removal of 3 bases from V and 7 bases from J, the junction contained 4 bases not matched to a gene. The CDR3 protein is CASSQGTGVEAFF. CDR3 sequence (DNA): TGCGCCAGCAGCCAGGGGACAGGCGTTGAAGCTTTCTTT.

V usage is TRBV28 and J usage is TRBJ1-1; D remains unclear. Germline-derived CDR1 and CDR2 are MDHEN and SYDVKM. The CDR3 has 12 amino acids. V shed 9 bases and J shed 1 base, with 9 bases lying between them. The CDR3 spells CASHDGNTEAFF. Written as DNA, the CDR3 is TGTGCCAGTCACGATGGGAACACTGAAGCTTTCTTT.

CDR3 DNA sequence: TGTGCCAGCAGCTTGTGGGTTAGCAATCAGCCCCAGCATTTT. Amino acids: CASSLWVSNQPQHF. The gene calls are TRBV5-8 and TRBJ1-5; D not certain. Germline values: CDR1 SGHTS, CDR2 YDEGEE. V dropped 1 base and J dropped 0 bases, with 5 bases sitting between them. This CDR3 has 14 residues.

The chain combines TRBV12-5 with TRBJ2-7; D is unclear. CDR3 length: 16 amino acids. CDR1 is LGHNT and CDR2 is FRNRAP in the germline V gene. Trimming stripped 4 bases from V and 0 bases from J, with 16 bases between. The chain's CDR3 is CASGSLLATPSYEQYF. The CDR3 coding sequence is TGTGCTAGTGGTTCCCTCTTGGCGACACCCTCCTACGAGCAGTACTTC.

The genes are TRBV19 and TRBJ2-7; 11 nucleotides align to TRBD1. This CDR3 has 17 residues. Looked up from germline, CDR1 is LNHDA and CDR2 is SQIVND (reference sequence). After removal of 5 bases from V and 1 base from J, the junction contained 10 bases not matched to a gene. In nucleotides, the CDR3 is TGTGCCAGTAGTCCGTCATCCGGGACAGGGGGATCCTACGAGCAGTACTTC. This encodes CASSPSSGTGGSYEQYF.

A word on this clone: The junction and the germline gene differ at one end; a read error may be behind it. This chain joins TRBV7-2 and TRBJ2-1; 7 bases fit TRBD2. This CDR3 contains 17 residues. Germline V CDR1 and CDR2: SGHTA, FQGNSA. The CDR3 is CASSLLAGTISSNEQFF. CDR3 coding DNA: TGTGCCAGCAGCTTACTAGCCGGGACTATCTCCTCCAATGAGCAGTTCTTC.

The chain employs TRBV6-6 and TRBJ2-7, with unresolved D. The CDR3 totals 12 residues. Trimming took off 7 bases at V and 3 bases at J, with 10 bases between the two ends. Looked up from germline, CDR1 is MNHNY and CDR2 is SVGAGI (reference sequence). The CDR3 loop reads CASMDRYYEQYF. Written as DNA, the CDR3 is TGTGCCAGCATGGACCGGTACTACGAGCAGTACTTC.

In this sample, this clone turned up a few times. The chain combines TRBV30 with TRBJ1-1; TRBD1 matches at 9 bases. The CDR3 runs 14 residues. Trimming took 2 bases from V and 7 from J; bases not matched to a gene: 8. Germline CDR1 and CDR2: GTSNPN and SVGIG (reference sequence). The CDR3 bases are TGTGCCTGGAGTTTTGGACAGGGGAGTGGTGAAGCTTTCTTT. Its translation: CAWSFGQGSGEAFF.

The chain recombines TRBV5-4 with TRBJ1-4; no firm D call. This CDR3 region has 16 residues. Germline lookup yields CDR1 SGHNT and CDR2 YYREEE (reference sequence). Trimming took 4 bases from V and 5 from J, leaving 18 bases between them. CDR3: CASSPGIGQPNEKLFF. DNA for the CDR3: TGTGCCAGCAGCCCTGGTATAGGGCAACCAAATGAAAAACTGTTTTTT.